This TCR beta chain was observed in a study of blood T cell repertoires in COVID-19. Background on the study: The study drew acute and convalescent COVID-19 samples from the United States, Italy and Spain. Nucleic acid was either cDNA or gDNA, and it came from T cells, B-cell-depleted T cells, or PBMCs.

In the original processing: Nucleated cell number was recorded as an estimate derived from reference gene primer amplification. TCRdb's copy holds only in-frame clones and misses some; the assay was immunoSEQ multiplex PCR. D and trimming were read from the DNA, whereas the V and J calls and clone size are those reported in that table. The table has under 250,000 clones, less than 90% seen once. Germline-derived CDR1 and CDR2 are KGHSH and LQKENI. V was trimmed by 1 base and J by 3 bases, leaving 8 bases between them. This CDR3 has 14 amino acids. Sequenced: peripheral blood. The receptor's source is a woman aged 60 to 75 who had recovered from COVID-19. The rearrangement links TRBV18 to TRBJ2-3; D possibly corresponds to TRBD1 (6 bases). The CDR3 reads CASSPQQGTDTQYF. The CDR3 coding sequence is TGTGCCAGCTCACCACAGCAGGGGACAGATACGCAGTATTTT.